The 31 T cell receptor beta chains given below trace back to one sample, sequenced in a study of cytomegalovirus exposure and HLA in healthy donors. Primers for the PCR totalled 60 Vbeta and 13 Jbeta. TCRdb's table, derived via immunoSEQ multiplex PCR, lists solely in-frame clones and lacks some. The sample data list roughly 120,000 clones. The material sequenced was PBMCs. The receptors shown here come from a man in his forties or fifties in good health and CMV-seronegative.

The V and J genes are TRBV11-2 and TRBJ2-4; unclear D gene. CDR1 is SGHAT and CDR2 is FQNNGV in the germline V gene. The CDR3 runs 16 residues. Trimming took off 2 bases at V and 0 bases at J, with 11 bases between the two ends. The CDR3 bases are TGTGCCAGCAGCTTATCTTTCCTAGTAGCCAAAAACATTCAGTACTTC. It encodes CASSLSFLVAKNIQYF.

The CDR3 sequence: CASSLGSAGGVGAFF. For the CDR3, the DNA is TGTGCCAGCAGCTTAGGCTCGGCAGGGGGCGTTGGAGCTTTCTTT. This chain uses TRBV7-9 with TRBJ1-1, with TRBD1 identical over 8 bases. The CDR3 is 15 residues long. Germline-derived CDR1 and CDR2 are SEHNR and FQNEAQ (reference sequence). The trim removed 1 base at V and 10 bases at J, leaving 11 bases unmatched.

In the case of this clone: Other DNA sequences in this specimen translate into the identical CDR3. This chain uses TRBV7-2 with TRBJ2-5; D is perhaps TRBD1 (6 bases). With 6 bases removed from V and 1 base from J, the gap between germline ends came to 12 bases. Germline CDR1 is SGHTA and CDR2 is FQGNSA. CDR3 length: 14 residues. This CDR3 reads CASSLRGPQETQYF. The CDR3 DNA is TGTGCCAGCAGTCTCAGGGGCCCCCAAGAGACCCAGTACTTC.

CDR3 coding DNA: TGTGCCAGCAGCTATATATCCAGCGGGAGTTGGGCAGATACGCAGTATTTT. Translating it yields CASSYISSGSWADTQYF. The chain uses TRBV7-2 and TRBJ2-3, with 8 bases aligning to TRBD2. V dropped 4 bases and J dropped 4; count of bases not matched to a gene: 13. The CDR3 contains 17 residues. From germline, CDR1 is SGHTA and CDR2 FQGNSA. Full variable domain (missing parts from reference TRBV7-2 and TRBJ2-3): GAGVSQSPSNKVTEKGKDVELRCDPISGHTALYWYRQSLGQGLEFLIYFQGNSAPDKSGLPSDRFSAERTGGSVSTLTIQRTQQEDSAVYLCASSYISSGSWADTQYFGPGTRLTVL.

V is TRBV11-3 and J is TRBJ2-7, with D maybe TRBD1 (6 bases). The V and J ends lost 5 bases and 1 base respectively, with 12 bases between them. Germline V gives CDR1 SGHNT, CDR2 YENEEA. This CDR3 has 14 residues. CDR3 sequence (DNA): TGTGCCAGCAGCCCCGGGACAAAATCCTACGAGCAGTACTTC. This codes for CASSPGTKSYEQYF.

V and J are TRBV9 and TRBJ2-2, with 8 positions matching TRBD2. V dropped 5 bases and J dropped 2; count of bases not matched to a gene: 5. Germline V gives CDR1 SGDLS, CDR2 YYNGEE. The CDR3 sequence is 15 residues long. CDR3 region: CASREGLANTGELFF. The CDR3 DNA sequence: TGTGCCAGCAGAGAAGGACTAGCAAACACCGGGGAGCTGTTTTTT.

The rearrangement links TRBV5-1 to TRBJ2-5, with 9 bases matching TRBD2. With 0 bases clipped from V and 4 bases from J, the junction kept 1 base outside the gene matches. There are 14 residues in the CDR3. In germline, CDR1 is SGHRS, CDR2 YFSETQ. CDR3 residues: CASSLGLAVETQYF. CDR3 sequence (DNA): TGCGCCAGCAGCTTGGGACTAGCGGTAGAGACCCAGTACTTC.

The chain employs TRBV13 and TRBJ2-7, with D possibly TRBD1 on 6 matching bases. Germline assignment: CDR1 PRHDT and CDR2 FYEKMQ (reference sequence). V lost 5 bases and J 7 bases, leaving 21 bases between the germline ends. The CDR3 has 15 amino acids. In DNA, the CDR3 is TGTGCCAGCAGCCTAACAGGGTCCGAAGAAGGGGAGCAGTACTTC. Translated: CASSLTGSEEGEQYF.

This CDR3 is CASSPRENNEQFF. The CDR3 DNA is TGTGCCAGCAGCCCGCGGGAGAACAATGAGCAGTTCTTC. This sequence joins TRBV7-8 and TRBJ2-1; the match to TRBD2 covers 7 bases. The CDR3 is 13 amino acids. Germline V gene sequence: CDR1 SGHVS, CDR2 FQNEAQ. The junction had 3 bases not matched to a gene; V was cut back by 5 bases and J by 5 bases.

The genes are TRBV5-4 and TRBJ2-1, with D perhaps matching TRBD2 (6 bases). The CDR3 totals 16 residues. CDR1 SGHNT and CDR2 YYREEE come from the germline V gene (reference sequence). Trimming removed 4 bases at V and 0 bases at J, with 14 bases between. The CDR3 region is CASSPRGGASYNEQFF. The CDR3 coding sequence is TGTGCCAGCAGCCCCCGGGGCGGGGCCTCCTACAATGAGCAGTTCTTC.

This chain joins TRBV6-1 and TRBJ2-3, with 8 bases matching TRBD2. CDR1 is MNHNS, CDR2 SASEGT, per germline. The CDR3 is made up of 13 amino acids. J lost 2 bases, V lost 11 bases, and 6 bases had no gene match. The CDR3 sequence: CASGGGHTDTQYF. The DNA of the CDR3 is TGTGCCTCCGGGGGGGGGCACACAGATACGCAGTATTTT.

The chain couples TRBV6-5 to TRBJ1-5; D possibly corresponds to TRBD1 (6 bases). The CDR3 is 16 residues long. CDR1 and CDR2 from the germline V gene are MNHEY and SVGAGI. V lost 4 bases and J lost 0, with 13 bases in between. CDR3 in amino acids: CASSSRRGYSNQPQHF. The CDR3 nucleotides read TGTGCCAGCAGTTCCCGAAGGGGGTATAGCAATCAGCCCCAGCATTTT.

The CDR3, as DNA: TGTGCCATCAGTGATTTAGGGAGGGAGTCGACCATATATTTT. It codes for CAISDLGRESTIYF. The chain couples TRBV10-3 to TRBJ1-3, with no clear D. The CDR3 is 14 residues long. The V gene lost 3 bases and the J gene lost 10 bases, with 16 bases spanning the gap. Germline V gene sequence: CDR1 ENHRY, CDR2 SYGVKD.

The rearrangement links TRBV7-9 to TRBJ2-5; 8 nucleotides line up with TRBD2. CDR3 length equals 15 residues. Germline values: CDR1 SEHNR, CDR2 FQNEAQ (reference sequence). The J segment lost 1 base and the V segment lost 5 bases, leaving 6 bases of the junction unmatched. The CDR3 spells CASSRSTSGQETQYF. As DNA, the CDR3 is TGTGCCAGCAGCCGATCAACTAGCGGCCAAGAGACCCAGTACTTC. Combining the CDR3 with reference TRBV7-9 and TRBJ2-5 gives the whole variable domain DTGVSQNPRHKITKRGQNVTFRCDPISEHNRLYWYRQTLGQGPEFLTYFQNEAQLEKSRLLSDRFSAERPKGSFSTLEIQRTEQGDSAMYLCASSRSTSGQETQYFGPGTRLLVL.

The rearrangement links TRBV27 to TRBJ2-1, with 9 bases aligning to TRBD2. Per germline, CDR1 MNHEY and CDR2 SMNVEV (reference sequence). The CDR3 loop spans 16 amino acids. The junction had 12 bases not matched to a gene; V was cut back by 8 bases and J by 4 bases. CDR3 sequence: CASGRLAAVGYNEQFF. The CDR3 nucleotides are TGTGCCAGCGGGAGACTAGCGGCAGTGGGTTACAATGAGCAGTTCTTC.

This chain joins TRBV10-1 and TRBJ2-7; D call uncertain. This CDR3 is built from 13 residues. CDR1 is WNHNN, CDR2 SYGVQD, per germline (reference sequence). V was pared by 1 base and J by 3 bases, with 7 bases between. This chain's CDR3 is CASSEYIDYEQYF. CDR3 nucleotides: TGCGCCAGCAGTGAGTACATCGACTACGAGCAGTACTTC.

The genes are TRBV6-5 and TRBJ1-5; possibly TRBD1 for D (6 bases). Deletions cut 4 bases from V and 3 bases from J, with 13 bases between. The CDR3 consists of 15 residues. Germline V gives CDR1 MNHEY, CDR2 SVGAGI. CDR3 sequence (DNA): TGTGCCAGCAGTTCACGGGGGGCTACCAATCAGCCCCAGCATTTT. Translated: CASSSRGATNQPQHF.

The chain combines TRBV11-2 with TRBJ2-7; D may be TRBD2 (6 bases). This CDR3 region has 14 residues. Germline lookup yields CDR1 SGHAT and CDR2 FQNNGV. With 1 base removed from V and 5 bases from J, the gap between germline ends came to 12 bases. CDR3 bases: TGTGCCAGCAGCTTAGTCAGGAGGGCGAACGAGCAGTACTTC. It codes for CASSLVRRANEQYF.

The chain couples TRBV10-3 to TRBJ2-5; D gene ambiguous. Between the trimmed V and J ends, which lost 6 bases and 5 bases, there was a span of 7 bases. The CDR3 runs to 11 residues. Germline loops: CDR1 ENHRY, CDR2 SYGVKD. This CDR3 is CAISPGETQYF. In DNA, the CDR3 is TGTGCCATCAGCCCCGGGGAGACCCAGTACTTC.

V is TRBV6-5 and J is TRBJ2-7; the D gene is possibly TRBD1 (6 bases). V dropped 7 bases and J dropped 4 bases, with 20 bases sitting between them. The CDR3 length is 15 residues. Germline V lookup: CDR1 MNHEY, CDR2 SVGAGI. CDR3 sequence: CASNLGRTAGYEQYF. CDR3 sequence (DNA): TGTGCCAGCAATCTTGGCCGGACAGCCGGTTACGAGCAGTACTTC.

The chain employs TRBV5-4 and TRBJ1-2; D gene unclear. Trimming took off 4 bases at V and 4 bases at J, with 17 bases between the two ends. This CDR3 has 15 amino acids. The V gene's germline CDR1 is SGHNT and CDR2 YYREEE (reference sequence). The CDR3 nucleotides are TGTGCCAGCAGCCTGTTTCAGTTGTCCTCCTATGGCTACACCTTC. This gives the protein CASSLFQLSSYGYTF. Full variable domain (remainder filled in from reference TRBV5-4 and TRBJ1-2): ETGVTQSPTHLIKTRGQQVTLRCSSQSGHNTVSWYQQALGQGPQFIFQYYREEENGRGNFPPRFSGLQFPNYSSELNVNALELDDSALYLCASSLFQLSSYGYTFGSGTRLTVV.

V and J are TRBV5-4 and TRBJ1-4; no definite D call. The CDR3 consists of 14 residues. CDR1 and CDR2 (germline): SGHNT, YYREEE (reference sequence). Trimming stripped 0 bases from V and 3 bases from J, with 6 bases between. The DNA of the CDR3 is TGTGCCAGCAGCTTGGGAGTTTCTAATGAAAAACTGTTTTTT. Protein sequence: CASSLGVSNEKLFF.

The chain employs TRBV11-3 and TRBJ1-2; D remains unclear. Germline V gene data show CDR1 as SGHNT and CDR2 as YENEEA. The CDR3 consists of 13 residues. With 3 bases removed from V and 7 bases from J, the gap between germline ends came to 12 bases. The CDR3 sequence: CASSFGYERGYTF. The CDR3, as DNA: TGTGCCAGCAGCTTTGGATATGAGCGTGGCTACACCTTC.

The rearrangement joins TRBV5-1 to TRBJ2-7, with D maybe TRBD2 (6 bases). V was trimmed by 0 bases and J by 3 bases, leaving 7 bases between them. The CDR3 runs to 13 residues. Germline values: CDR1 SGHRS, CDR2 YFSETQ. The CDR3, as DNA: TGCGCCAGCAGCTTGGAGGGACTCTACGAGCAGTACTTC. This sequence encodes CASSLEGLYEQYF.

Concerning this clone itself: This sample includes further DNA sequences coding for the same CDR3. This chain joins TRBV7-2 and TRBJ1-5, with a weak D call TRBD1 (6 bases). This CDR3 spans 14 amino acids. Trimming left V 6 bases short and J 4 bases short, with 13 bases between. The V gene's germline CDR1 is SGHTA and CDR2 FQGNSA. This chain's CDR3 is CASSYRASNQPQHF. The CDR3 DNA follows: TGTGCCAGCAGTTACAGGGCTAGTAATCAGCCCCAGCATTTT.

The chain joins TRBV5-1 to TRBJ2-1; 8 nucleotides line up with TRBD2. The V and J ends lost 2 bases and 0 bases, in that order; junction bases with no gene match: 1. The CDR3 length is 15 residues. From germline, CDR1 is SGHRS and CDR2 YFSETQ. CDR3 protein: CASSFSGDSYNEQFF. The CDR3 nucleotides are TGCGCCAGCAGCTTTAGCGGGGACTCCTACAATGAGCAGTTCTTC.

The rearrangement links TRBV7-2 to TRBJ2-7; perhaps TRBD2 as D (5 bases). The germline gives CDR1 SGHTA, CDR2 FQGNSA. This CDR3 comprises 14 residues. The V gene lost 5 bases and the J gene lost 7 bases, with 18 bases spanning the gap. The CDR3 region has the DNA TGTGCCAGCAGCCCAGCGGTGAGGGCGGGTGAGCAGTACTTC. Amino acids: CASSPAVRAGEQYF.

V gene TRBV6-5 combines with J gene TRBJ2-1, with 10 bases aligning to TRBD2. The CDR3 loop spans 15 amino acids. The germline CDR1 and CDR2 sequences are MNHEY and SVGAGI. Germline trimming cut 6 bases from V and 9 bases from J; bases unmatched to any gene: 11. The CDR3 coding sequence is TGTGCCAGCAGCTCTACTAGCGGGAAACAGGCTGAGCAGTTCTTC. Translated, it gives CASSSTSGKQAEQFF.

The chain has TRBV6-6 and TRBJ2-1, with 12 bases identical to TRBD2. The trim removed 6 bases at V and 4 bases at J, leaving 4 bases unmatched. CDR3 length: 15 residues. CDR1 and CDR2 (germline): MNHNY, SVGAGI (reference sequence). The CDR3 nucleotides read TGTGCCAGCAGGGTCGGGACTAGCGGGTACAATGAGCAGTTCTTC. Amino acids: CASRVGTSGYNEQFF.

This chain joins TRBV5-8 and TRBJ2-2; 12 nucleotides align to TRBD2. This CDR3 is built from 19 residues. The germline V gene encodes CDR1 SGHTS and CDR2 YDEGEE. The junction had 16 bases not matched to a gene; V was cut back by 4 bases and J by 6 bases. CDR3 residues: CASSPPSGRAGWISGELFF. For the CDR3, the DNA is TGTGCCAGCAGCCCCCCTAGCGGGAGGGCCGGTTGGATTTCCGGGGAGCTGTTTTTT.

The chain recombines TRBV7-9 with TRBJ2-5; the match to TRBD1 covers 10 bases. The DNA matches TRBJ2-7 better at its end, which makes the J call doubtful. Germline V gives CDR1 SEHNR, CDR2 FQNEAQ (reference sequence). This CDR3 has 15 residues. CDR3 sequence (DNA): TGTGCCAGCAGCCTCGGACAGGGGGAGGACAGCGAGCAGTACTTC. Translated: CASSLGQGEDSEQYF.